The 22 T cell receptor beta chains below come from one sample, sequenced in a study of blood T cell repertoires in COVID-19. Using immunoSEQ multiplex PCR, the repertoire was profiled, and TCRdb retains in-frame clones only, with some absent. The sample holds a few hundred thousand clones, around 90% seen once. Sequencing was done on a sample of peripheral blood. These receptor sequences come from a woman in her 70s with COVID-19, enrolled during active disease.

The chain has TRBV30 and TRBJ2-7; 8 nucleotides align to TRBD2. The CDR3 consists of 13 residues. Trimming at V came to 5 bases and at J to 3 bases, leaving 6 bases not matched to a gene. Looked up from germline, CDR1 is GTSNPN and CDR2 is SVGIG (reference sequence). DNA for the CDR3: TGTGCCTGGCGAGCGGGAGTTTTCTACGAGCAGTACTTC. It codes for CAWRAGVFYEQYF.

CDR3 in DNA: TGTGCCAGCAGCACCTCGGGGACAGGGTTCGGGGAGCTGTTTTTT. Protein sequence: CASSTSGTGFGELFF. The gene calls are TRBV21-1 and TRBJ2-2; TRBD1 reflects the table's D call only, with no check against the DNA. TRBV21-1 is flagged as a pseudogene. The CDR3 totals 15 residues.

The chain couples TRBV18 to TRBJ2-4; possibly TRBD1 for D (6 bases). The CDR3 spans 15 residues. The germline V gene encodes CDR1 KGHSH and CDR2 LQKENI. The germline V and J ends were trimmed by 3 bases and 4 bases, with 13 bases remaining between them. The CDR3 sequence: CASSPRTVGKNIQYF. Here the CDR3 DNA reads TGTGCCAGCTCACCTCGGACAGTGGGAAAAAACATTCAGTACTTC.

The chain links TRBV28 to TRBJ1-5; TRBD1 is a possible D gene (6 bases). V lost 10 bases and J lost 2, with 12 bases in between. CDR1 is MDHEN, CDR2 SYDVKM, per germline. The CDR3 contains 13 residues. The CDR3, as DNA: TGTGCCATACAGGGTTTGGGCAATCAGCCCCAGCATTTT. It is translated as CAIQGLGNQPQHF.

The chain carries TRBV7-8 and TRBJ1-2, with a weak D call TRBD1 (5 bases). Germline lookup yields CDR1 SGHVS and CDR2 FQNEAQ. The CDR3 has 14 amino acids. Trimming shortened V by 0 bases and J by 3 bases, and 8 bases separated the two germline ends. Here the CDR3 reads CASSLAGADYGYTF. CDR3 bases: TGTGCCAGCAGCTTAGCAGGGGCGGACTATGGCTACACCTTC. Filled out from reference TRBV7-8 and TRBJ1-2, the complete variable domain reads GAGVSQSPRYKVAKRGQDVALRCDPISGHVSLFWYQQALGQGPEFLTYFQNEAQLDKSGLPSDRFFAERPEGSVSTLKIQRTQQEDSAVYLCASSLAGADYGYTFGSGTRLTVV.

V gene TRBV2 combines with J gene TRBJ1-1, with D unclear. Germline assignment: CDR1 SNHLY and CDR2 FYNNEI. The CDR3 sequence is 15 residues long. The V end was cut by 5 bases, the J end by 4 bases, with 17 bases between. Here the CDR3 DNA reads TGTGCCAGCAGTATCGAGGGCCCCTTCGGCACTGAAGCTTTCTTT. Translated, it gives CASSIEGPFGTEAFF.

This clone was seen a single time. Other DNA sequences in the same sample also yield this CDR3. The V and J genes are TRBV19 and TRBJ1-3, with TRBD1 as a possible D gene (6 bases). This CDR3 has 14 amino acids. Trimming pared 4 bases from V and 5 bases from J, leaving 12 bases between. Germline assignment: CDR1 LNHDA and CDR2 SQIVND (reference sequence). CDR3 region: CASSTTGGRNTIYF. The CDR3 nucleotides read TGTGCCAGTAGTACGACAGGAGGAAGAAACACCATATATTTT.

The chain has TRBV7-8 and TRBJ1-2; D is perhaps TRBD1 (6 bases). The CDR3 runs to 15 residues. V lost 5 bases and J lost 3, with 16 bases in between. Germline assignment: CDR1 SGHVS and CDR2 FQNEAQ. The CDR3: CASSGPFWTDYGYTF. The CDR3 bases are TGTGCCAGCAGCGGGCCATTTTGGACAGACTATGGCTACACCTTC.

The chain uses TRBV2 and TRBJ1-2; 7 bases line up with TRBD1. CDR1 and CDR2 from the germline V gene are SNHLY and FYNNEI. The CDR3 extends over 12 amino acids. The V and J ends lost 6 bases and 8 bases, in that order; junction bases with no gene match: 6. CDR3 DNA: TGTGCCAGCAGCCTCGGGACAGCAGGCTACACCTTC. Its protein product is CASSLGTAGYTF.

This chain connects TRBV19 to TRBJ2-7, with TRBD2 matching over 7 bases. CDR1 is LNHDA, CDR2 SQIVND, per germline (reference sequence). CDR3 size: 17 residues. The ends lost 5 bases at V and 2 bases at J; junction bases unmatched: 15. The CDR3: CASSAALWSSGAYEQYF. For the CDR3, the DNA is TGTGCCAGTAGTGCCGCTCTCTGGTCCAGCGGGGCCTACGAGCAGTACTTC.

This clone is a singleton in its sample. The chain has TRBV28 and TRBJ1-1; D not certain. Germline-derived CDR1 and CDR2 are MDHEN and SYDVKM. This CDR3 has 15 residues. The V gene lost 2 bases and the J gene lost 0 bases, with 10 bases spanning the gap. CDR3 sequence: CASSLLRTLNTEAFF. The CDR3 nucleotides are TGTGCCAGCAGTTTACTACGAACTTTGAACACTGAAGCTTTCTTT. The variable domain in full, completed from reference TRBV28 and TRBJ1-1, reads DVKVTQSSRYLVKRTGEKVFLECVQDMDHENMFWYRQDPGLGLRLIYFSYDVKMKEKGDIPEGYSVSREKKERFSLILESASTNQTSMYLCASSLLRTLNTEAFFGQGTRLTVV.

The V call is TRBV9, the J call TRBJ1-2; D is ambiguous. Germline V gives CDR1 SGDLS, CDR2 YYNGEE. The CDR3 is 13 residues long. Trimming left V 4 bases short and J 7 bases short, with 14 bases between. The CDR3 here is CASSSSGWSGYTF. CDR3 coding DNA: TGTGCCAGCAGCTCGTCGGGGTGGAGTGGCTACACCTTC. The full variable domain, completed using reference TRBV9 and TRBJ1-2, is DSGVTQTPKHLITATGQRVTLRCSPRSGDLSVYWYQQSLDQGLQFLIQYYNGEERAKGNILERFSAQQFPDLHSELNLSSLELGDSALYFCASSSSGWSGYTFGSGTRLTVV.

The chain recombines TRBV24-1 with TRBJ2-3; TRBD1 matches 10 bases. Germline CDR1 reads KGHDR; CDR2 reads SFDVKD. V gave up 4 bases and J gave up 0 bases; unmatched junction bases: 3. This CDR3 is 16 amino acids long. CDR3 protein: CATSEGTGASTDTQYF. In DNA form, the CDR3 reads TGTGCCACCAGTGAGGGGACAGGGGCCAGCACAGATACGCAGTATTTT.

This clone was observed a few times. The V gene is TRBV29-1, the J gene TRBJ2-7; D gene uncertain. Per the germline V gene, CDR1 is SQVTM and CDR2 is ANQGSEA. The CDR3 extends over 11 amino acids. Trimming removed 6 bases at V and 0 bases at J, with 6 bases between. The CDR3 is CSVQSSYEQYF. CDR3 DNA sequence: TGCAGCGTACAGAGCTCCTACGAGCAGTACTTC.

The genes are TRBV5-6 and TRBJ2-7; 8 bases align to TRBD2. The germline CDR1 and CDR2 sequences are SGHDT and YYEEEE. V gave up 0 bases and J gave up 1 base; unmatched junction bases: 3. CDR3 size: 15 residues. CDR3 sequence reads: CASSLGAGGSYEQYF. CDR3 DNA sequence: TGTGCCAGCAGCTTGGGGGCGGGAGGATCCTACGAGCAGTACTTC.

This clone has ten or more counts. The CDR3 sequence is CASSMTGGGQPQHF. CDR3 bases: TGTGCCAGTAGTATGACAGGGGGCGGTCAGCCCCAGCATTTT. The chain has TRBV19 and TRBJ1-5; 10 bases agree with TRBD1. J was trimmed by 6 bases and V by 3 bases; bases with no gene match: 2. From germline, CDR1 is LNHDA and CDR2 SQIVND (reference sequence). The CDR3 is 14 residues long.

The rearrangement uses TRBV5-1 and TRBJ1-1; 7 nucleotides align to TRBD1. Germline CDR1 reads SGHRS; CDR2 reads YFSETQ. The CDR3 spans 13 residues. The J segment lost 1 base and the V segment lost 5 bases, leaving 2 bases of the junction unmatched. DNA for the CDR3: TGCGCCAGCAGACGACAGGGGAACACTGAAGCTTTCTTT. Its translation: CASRRQGNTEAFF.

This CDR3 reads CASSLSRVEGYTF. The CDR3 DNA follows: TGTGCCAGCAGTTTATCCAGGGTTGAAGGCTACACCTTC. The J gene is TRBJ1-2, the V gene TRBV27; a possible D gene is TRBD1 (5 bases). Germline CDR1 is MNHEY and CDR2 is SMNVEV (reference sequence). The CDR3 runs 13 residues. The ends were cut back, 0 bases at V and 8 bases at J, with 10 bases in the middle.

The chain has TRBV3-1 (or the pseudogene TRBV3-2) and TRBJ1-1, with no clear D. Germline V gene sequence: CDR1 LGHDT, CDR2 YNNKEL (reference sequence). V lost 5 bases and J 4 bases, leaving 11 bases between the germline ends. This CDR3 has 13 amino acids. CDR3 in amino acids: CASSDLTSTEAFF. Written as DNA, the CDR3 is TGTGCCAGCAGCGACTTAACCAGCACTGAAGCTTTCTTT.

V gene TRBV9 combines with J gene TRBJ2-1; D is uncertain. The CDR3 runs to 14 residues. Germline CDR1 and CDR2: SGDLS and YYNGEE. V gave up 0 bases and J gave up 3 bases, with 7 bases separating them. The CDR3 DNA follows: TGTGCCAGCAGCGTAGGTCTAGACTACAATGAGCAGTTCTTC. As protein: CASSVGLDYNEQFF.

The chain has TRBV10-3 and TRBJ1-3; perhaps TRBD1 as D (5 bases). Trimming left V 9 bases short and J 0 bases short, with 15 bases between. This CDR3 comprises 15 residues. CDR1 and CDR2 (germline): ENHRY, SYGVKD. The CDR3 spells CAISTGSYSGNTIYF. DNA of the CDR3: TGTGCCATATCTACAGGTAGCTACTCTGGAAACACCATATATTTT.

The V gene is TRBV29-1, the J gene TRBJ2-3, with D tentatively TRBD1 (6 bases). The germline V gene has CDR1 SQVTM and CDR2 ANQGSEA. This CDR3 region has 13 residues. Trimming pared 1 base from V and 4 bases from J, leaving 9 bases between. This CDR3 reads CSVEVAGADTQYF. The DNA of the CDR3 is TGCAGCGTTGAAGTCGCAGGGGCAGATACGCAGTATTTT.